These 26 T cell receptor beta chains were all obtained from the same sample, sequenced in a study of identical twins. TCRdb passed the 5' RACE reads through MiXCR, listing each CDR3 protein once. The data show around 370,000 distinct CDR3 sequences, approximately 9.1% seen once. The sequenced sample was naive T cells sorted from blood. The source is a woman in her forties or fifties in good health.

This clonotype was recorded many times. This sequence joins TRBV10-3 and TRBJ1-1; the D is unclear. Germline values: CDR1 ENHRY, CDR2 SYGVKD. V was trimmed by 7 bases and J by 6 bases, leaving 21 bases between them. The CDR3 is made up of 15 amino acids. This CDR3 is CAITSTGSQRAEAFF. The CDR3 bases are TGTGCCATCACCTCAACGGGGTCCCAACGCGCTGAAGCTTTCTTT.

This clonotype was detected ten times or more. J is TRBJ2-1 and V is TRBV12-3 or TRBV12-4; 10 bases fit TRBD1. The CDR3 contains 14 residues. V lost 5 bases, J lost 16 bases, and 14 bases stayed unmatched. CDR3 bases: TGTGCCAGCAGTAAAACCTCAATCCGGGACAGGGGTTTCTTC. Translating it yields CASSKTSIRDRGFF.

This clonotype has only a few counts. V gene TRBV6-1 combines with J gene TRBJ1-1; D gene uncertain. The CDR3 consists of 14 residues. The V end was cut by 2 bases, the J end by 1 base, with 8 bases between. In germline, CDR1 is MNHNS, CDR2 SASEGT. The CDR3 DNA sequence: TGTGCCAGCAGTGAACTCCGCAAGAACACTGAAGCTTTCTTT. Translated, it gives CASSELRKNTEAFF.

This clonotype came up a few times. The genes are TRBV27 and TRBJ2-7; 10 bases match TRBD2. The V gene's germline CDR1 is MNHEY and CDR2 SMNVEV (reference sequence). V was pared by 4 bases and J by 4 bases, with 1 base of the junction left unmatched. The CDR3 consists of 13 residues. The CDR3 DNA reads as TGTGCCAGCAGTTCAGCGGGAGGGTACGAGCAGTACGTC. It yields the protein CASSSAGGYEQYV.

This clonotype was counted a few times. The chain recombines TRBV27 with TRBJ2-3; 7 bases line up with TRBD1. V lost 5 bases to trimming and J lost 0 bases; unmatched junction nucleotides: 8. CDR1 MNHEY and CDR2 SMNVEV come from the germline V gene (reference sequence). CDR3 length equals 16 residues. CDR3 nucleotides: TGTGCCAGCAGTAACCTGGGACAGCCTAGCACAGATACGCAGTATTTT. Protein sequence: CASSNLGQPSTDTQYF.

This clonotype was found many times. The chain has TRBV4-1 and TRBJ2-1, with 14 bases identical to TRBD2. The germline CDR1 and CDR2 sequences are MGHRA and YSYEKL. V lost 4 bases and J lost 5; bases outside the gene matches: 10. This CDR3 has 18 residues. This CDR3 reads CASSPPGLAGVIDNEQFF. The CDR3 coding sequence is TGCGCCAGCAGCCCTCCGGGACTAGCGGGAGTTATCGACAATGAGCAGTTCTTC.

This chain's CDR3 is CASNLPLPGELFF. CDR3 DNA: TGTGCCAGCAACCTTCCCCTTCCCGGGGAGCTGTTTTTT. V usage is TRBV11-2 and J usage is TRBJ2-2; no definite D call. V dropped 7 bases and J dropped 6 bases, with 12 bases sitting between them. Germline CDR1 is SGHAT and CDR2 is FQNNGV. The CDR3 has 13 amino acids.

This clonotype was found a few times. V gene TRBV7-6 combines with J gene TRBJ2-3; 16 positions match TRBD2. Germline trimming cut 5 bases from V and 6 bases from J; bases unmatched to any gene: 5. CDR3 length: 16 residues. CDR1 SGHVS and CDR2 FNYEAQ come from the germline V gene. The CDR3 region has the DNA TGTGCCAGCAGCACTGGGACTAGCGGGAGGGAGGATACGCAGTATTTT. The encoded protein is CASSTGTSGREDTQYF.

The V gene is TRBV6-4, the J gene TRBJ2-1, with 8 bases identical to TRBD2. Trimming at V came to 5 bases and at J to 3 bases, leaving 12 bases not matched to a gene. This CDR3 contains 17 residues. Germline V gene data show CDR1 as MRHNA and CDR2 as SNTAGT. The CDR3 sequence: CASSLTSGTRLYNEQFF. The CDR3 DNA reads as TGTGCCAGCAGTCTCACGTCCGGGACTAGGCTCTACAATGAGCAGTTCTTC.

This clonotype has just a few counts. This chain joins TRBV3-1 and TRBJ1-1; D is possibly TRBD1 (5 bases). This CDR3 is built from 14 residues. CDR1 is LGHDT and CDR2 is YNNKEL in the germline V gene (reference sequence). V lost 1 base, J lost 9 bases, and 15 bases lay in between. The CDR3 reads CASSQGRDPGQAFF. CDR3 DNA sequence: TGTGCCAGCAGCCAAGGAAGGGACCCAGGGCAAGCTTTCTTT.

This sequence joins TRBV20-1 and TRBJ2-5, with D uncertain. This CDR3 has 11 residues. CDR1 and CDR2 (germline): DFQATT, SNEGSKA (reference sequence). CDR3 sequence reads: CSAMEKETQYF. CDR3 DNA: TGCAGCGCAATGGAAAAAGAGACCCAGTACTTC.

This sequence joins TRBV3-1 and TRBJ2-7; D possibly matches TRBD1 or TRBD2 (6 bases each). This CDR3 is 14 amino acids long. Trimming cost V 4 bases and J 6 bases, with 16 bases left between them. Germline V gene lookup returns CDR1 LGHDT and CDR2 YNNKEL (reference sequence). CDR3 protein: CASSLPGATVEQYF. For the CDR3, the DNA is TGTGCCAGCAGCCTCCCGGGGGCGACAGTCGAGCAGTACTTC.

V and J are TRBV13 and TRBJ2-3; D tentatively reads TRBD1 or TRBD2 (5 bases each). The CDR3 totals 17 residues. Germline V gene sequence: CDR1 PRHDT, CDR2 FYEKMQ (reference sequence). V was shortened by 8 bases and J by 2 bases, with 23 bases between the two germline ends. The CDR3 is CASAYYRLRDDTDTQYF. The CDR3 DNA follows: TGTGCCAGCGCCTACTACCGACTCCGGGACGACACAGATACGCAGTATTTT.

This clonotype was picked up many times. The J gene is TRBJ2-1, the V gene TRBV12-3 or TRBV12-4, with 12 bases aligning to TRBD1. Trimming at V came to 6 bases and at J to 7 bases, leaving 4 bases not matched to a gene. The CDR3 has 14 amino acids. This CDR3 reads CASRRDRGLNEQFF. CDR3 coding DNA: TGTGCCAGCAGAAGGGACAGGGGGCTAAATGAGCAGTTCTTC.

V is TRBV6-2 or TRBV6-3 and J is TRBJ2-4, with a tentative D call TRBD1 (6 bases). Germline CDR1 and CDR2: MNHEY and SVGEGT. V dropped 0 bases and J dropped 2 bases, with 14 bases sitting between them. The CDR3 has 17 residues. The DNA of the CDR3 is TGTGCCAGCAGTTACTCTCTTGGACAGATGACCAAAAACATTCAGTACTTC. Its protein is CASSYSLGQMTKNIQYF.

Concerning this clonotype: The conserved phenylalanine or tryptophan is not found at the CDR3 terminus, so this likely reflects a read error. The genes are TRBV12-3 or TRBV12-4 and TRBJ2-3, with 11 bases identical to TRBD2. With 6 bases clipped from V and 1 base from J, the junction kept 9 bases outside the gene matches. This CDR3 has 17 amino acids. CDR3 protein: CASSALRLAGRTDTQYL. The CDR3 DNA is TGTGCCAGCAGCGCCCTCCGACTAGCGGGGCGCACAGATACGCAGTATTTA.

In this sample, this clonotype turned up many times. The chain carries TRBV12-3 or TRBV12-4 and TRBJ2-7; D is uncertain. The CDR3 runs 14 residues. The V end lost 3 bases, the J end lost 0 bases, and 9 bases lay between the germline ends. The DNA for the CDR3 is TGTGCCAGCAGTTTTGGCATCACCTCCTACGAGCAGTACTTC. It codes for CASSFGITSYEQYF.

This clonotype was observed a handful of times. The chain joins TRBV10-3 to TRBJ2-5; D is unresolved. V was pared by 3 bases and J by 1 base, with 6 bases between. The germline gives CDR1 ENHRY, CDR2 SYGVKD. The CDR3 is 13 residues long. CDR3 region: CAISERIQETQYF. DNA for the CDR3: TGTGCCATCAGTGAACGTATCCAAGAGACCCAGTACTTC.

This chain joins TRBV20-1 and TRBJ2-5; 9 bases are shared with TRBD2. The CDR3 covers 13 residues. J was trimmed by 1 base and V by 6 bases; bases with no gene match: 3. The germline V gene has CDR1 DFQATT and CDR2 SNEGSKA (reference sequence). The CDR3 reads CSAWTSAQETQYF. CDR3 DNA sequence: TGCAGTGCCTGGACTAGCGCCCAAGAGACCCAGTACTTC.

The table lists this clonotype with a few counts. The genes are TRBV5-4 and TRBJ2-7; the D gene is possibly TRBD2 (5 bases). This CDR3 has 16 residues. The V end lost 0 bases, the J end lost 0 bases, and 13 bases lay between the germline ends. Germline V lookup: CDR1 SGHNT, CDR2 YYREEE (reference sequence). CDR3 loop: CASSLAPDSSSYEQYV. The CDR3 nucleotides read TGTGCCAGCAGCTTGGCACCGGACTCGAGCTCCTACGAGCAGTACGTC.

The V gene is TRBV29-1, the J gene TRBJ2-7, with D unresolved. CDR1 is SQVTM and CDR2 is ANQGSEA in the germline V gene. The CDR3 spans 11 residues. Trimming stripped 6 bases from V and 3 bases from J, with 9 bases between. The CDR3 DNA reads TGCAGCGTCCAGATCAGCTACGAGCAGTACTTC. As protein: CSVQISYEQYF.

CDR3 DNA sequence: TGTGCCAGCAGGACGGGACTAGCCGAGGGGAATACGCAGTATTTT. Translation: CASRTGLAEGNTQYF. The V and J genes are TRBV12-3 or TRBV12-4 and TRBJ2-3; 9 nucleotides agree with TRBD2. The V and J ends lost 6 bases and 7 bases, in that order; junction bases with no gene match: 11. CDR3 length equals 15 residues.

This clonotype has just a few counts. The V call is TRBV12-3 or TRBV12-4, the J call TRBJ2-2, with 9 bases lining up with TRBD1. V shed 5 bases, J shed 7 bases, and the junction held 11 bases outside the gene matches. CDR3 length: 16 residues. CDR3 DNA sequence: TGTGCCAGCAGTCTCACCGGGACAGGGTCCCTCGGGGAGCTGTTTTTT. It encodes CASSLTGTGSLGELFF.

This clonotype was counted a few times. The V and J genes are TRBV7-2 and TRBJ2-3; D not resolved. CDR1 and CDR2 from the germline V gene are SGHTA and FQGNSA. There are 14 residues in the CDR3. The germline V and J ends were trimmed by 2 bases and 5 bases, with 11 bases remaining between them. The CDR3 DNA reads TGTGCCAGCAGCTTAAGGCTCTGGGGAGATACGCAGTATTTT. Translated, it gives CASSLRLWGDTQYF.

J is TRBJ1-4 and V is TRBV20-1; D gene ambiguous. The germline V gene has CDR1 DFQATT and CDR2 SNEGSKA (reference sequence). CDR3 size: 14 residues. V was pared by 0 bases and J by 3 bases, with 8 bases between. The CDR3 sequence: CSARDRTANEKLFF. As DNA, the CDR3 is TGCAGTGCTAGAGATCGTACAGCTAATGAAAAACTGTTTTTT.

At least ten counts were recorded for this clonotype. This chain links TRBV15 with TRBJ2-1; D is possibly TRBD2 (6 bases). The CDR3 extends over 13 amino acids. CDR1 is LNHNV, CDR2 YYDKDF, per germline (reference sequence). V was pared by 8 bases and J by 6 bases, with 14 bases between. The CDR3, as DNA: TGTGCCACCCTGACTAGGCGGGGCAATGAGCAGTTCTTC. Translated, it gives CATLTRRGNEQFF.